The 8 T cell receptor beta chains listed next were all sequenced from one sample in a study of blood T cell repertoires in COVID-19. Sequencing used immunoSEQ multiplex PCR; TCRdb keeps in-frame clones, though not all of them. The repertoire consists of 140,000 to 150,000 clones, with about 85% occurring once and the leading ten covering 6.2%. Material: PBMCs or T cells enriched from blood (not recorded which). Every receptor here comes from a woman aged 40-49 years who had recovered from COVID-19.

V and J are TRBV25-1 and TRBJ2-5, with D tentatively TRBD2 (5 bases). The CDR3 consists of 14 residues. The V gene's germline CDR1 is MGHDK and CDR2 SYGVNS. Trimming took off 4 bases at V and 1 base at J, with 10 bases between the two ends. The CDR3 region is CASSVVGIQETQYF. In nucleotides, the CDR3 is TGTGCCAGCAGTGTAGTCGGGATCCAAGAGACCCAGTACTTC.

CDR3 DNA: TGCAGTGCTAGTTCCAGTTCTAGCGGGAGCAGCTACAATGAGCAGTTCTTC. This translates into CSASSSSSGSSYNEQFF. The chain couples TRBV20-1 to TRBJ2-1; 10 bases align to TRBD2. Germline lookup yields CDR1 DFQATT and CDR2 SNEGSKA (reference sequence). With 3 bases clipped from V and 3 bases from J, the junction kept 11 bases outside the gene matches. This CDR3 has 17 amino acids.

V gene TRBV10-3 combines with J gene TRBJ2-2; TRBD1 is a possible D gene (7 bases). Trimming took 0 bases from V and 4 from J, leaving 18 bases between them. Germline V gene data show CDR1 as ENHRY and CDR2 as SYGVKD. This CDR3 has 18 amino acids. CDR3 bases: TGTGCCATCAGTGAGTCGTCCGGAGGGGGCGCCGGCACCGGGGAGCTGTTTTTT. It translates to CAISESSGGGAGTGELFF.

A single count supports this clone. This chain connects TRBV2 to TRBJ2-1, with TRBD2 matching 11 bases. The ends lost 2 bases at V and 6 bases at J; junction bases unmatched: 3. The V gene's germline CDR1 is SNHLY and CDR2 FYNNEI. The CDR3 loop spans 15 amino acids. The CDR3 spells CASSETSGGRNEQFF. The CDR3 nucleotides read TGTGCCAGCAGTGAAACTAGCGGGGGACGCAATGAGCAGTTCTTC.

V usage is TRBV27 and J usage is TRBJ2-5; D is undetermined. Germline CDR1 MNHEY, CDR2 SMNVEV (reference sequence). The CDR3 extends over 13 amino acids. V lost 7 bases and J lost 2, with 11 bases in between. This CDR3 reads CASKSDLQETQYF. The CDR3 nucleotides read TGTGCCAGCAAAAGCGACCTACAAGAGACCCAGTACTTC.

The genes are TRBV19 and TRBJ1-1; no reliable D call. Per germline, CDR1 LNHDA and CDR2 SQIVND (reference sequence). CDR3 length equals 11 residues. Trimming left V 7 bases short and J 4 bases short, with 7 bases between. The CDR3 DNA reads TGTGCCAGTAAACGGGGCACTGAAGCTTTCTTT. Amino acid sequence: CASKRGTEAFF.

The chain employs TRBV5-4 and TRBJ2-2; TRBD2 matches 9 bases. The V gene end was trimmed by 5 bases and the J gene end by 2 bases; junction bases not matched to a gene: 13. Germline lookup yields CDR1 SGHNT and CDR2 YYREEE (reference sequence). The CDR3 totals 18 residues. CDR3 region: CASSPGRRGGYNTGELFF. DNA for the CDR3: TGTGCCAGCAGTCCCGGACGGCGGGGGGGATATAACACCGGGGAGCTGTTTTTT.

The V call is TRBV4-1, the J call TRBJ1-2; 8 bases line up with TRBD1. The CDR3 consists of 15 residues. V lost 6 bases, J lost 12 bases, and 18 bases stayed unmatched. Germline V CDR1 and CDR2: MGHRA, YSYEKL. Written as DNA, the CDR3 is TGCGCCAGCAGACCAGAGAGGCGACAGGGGTACTTACACACCTTC. It translates to CASRPERRQGYLHTF.